The next 3 T cell receptor beta chains were all read from a single sample in a study of post-analysis software for immune sequencing data. Study-wide findings and caveats: TRBV5-6, TRBV5-1 and TRBV20-1 were among several TRBV segments more frequent in patients than controls.

The authors incorporated unique molecular identifiers into the TCR beta cDNA libraries. TCRdb called the PCR reads again in MiXCR, with one record for every CDR3 protein. The table has over 700,000 distinct CDR3 sequences, about 32% seen once. These receptors' antigens are unknown. Sequencing was performed on blood. Source of these receptors: a girl aged 10 to 17 with multiple sclerosis.

This clonotype was observed a few times. CDR3 nucleotide sequence: TGCAGCGTTGACCAGGGATACACAGATACGCAGTATTTT. Protein product: CSVDQGYTDTQYF. The chain has TRBV29-1 and TRBJ2-3; D might be TRBD1 (5 bases). The CDR3 consists of 13 residues. CDR1 is SQVTM, CDR2 ANQGSEA, per germline. With 3 bases removed from V and 2 bases from J, the gap between germline ends came to 9 bases.

This clonotype has a handful of counts. The rearrangement links TRBV28 to TRBJ2-7, with 11 nucleotides matching TRBD1. The CDR3 sequence is 19 residues long. Trimming cost V 8 bases and J 6 bases; bases outside gene matches: 24. Germline CDR1 and CDR2: MDHEN and SYDVKM. DNA of the CDR3: TGTGCCAGCCTACGAAGGACAGGGGGCGTCCAGGGACCTCGGGGCGAGCAGTACTTC. Translated, it gives CASLRRTGGVQGPRGEQYF.

This chain uses TRBV28 with TRBJ2-5; D is uncertain. V shed 6 bases and J shed 4 bases, with 18 bases lying between them. CDR3 length: 15 residues. Germline CDR1 and CDR2: MDHEN and SYDVKM. The chain's CDR3 is CASSWIHALGETQYF. The DNA for the CDR3 is TGTGCCAGCAGCTGGATCCACGCGCTCGGAGAGACCCAGTACTTC.